Listed below are T cell receptor beta chains from one sample, sequenced in a study of tumor-infiltrating lymphocytes in primary liver carcinoma. TCRdb called the multiplex PCR reads again in MiXCR, with one record for every CDR3 protein. The sample lists 150,000 to 200,000 distinct CDR3 sequences, roughly two thirds occurring once. The sample taken for sequencing was peripheral blood. The receptors originated from a woman aged 60 to 75 with primary liver carcinoma and hepatitis B virus infection. Both conserved end residues are part of each CDR3. Size is stated for part of the rows, as once, few or many counts, or as a class when the clone is expanded.

>NA|TRBV11-2
CANSFRRGAEAFF
>many|TRBV6-1
CATSGGISTDTQYF
>NA|TRBV5-1
CASSLGQGSNEKLFF
>NA|TRBV5-1
CASSRTGSGETQYF
>few|TRBV30
CAWSLQGESPLHF
>NA|TRBV12-3/TRBV12-4
CASSFRKGDREQYF
>NA|TRBV14
CSSSQQTGALHSGNTIYF
>once|TRBV6-1
CASSEAPSGGDTIYF
>NA|TRBV5-6
CARSPGQGAFEKLFF
>few|TRBV7-9
CASSPGNTQYF
>NA|TRBV11-2
CASSPPQGSTEELFF
>NA|TRBV11-2
CASSFITSDTQCF
>NA|TRBV11-2
CASSLDRTPQIQYF
>NA|TRBV11-2
CASSLSSMGEAQCF
>NA|TRBV12-5
CASGSSISGGKETQYF
>few|TRBV5-1
CASSFSGVGGYEQYF
>NA|TRBV2
CASSAGGARYGYTF
>NA|TRBV11-2
CASSLWVGTSGGPEQYF
>NA|TRBV28
CASRTDRGPQPQYF
>NA|TRBV4-2
CTSSPPGAIYKQYF
>many|TRBV28
CASPLEKTQYF
>NA|TRBV11-2
CASSLLKASGTHEQHF